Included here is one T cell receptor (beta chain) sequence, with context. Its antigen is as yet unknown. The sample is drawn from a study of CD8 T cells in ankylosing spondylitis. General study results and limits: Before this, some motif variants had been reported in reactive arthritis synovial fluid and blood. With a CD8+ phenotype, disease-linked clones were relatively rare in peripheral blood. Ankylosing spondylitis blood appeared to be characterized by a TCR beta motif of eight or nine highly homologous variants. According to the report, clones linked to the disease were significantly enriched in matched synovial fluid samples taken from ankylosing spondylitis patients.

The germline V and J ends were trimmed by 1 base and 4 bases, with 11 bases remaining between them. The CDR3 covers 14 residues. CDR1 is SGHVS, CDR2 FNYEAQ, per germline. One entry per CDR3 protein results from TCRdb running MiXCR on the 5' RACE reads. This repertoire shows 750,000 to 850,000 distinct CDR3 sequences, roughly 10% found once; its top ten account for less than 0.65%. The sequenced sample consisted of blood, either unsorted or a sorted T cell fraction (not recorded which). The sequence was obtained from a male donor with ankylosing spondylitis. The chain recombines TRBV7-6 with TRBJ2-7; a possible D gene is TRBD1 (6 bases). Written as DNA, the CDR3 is TGTGCCAGCAGCTTAGGGGGACACCAATACGAGCAGTACTTC. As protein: CASSLGGHQYEQYF.